This record covers a single T cell receptor (beta chain). Its antigen is as yet unknown. The PCR ran on 60 Vbeta and 13 Jbeta primers. Measured with immunoSEQ multiplex PCR; TCRdb has only the in-frame clones, and not every one. Here the sample spans 140,000 to 150,000 clones, more than 75% being singletons. The V end was cut by 5 bases, the J end by 6 bases, with 17 bases between. CDR1 and CDR2 (germline): SGHKS, YYEKEE (reference sequence). This CDR3 spans 14 amino acids. The sample originates from a study of cytomegalovirus exposure and HLA in healthy donors. Study observations and caveats: Previous analysis showed most TCR beta V segments were productive about 90% or about 30% of the time. Analysis was performed later, and it showed HLA-associated TCR beta chains to be more clonally expanded than equally common others. Presence/absence results assume similar sequencing depth per donor, which may not hold.

The chain couples TRBV5-5 to TRBJ2-5, with a tentative D call TRBD1 (6 bases). Sequencing used PBMCs. The receptor was derived from a female donor in good health and CMV-seronegative. CDR3 nucleotide sequence: TGTGCCAGCAGAACCCCACAGGGTTCGAAGACCCAGTACTTC. It is translated as CASRTPQGSKTQYF.